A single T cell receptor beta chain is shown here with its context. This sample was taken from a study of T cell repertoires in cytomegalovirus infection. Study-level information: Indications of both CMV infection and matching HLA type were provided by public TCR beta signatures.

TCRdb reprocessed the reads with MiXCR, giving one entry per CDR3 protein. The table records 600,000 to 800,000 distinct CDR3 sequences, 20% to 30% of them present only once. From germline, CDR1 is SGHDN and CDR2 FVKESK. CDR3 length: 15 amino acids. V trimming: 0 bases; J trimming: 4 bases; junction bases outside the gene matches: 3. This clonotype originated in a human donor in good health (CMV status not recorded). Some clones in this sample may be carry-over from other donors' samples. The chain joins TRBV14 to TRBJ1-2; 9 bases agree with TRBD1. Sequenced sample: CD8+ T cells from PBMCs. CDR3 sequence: CASSQDWTGVYGYTF. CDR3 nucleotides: TGTGCCAGCAGCCAAGATTGGACAGGGGTCTATGGCTACACCTTC.